The next 21 T cell receptor beta chains were all read from a single sample in a study of blood T cells in healthy people across ages (dated by TCRdb to the mid-2010s). Receptor amplification or capture employed 5' RACE. The reads were generated on an Illumina HiSeq 2500. The second PCR ran for about 7 to 11 cycles and used a J-beta primer mix along with a sample-barcoded 5' primer. TCRdb applied fastp at Q25 and MiXCR to the public reads, then kept only in-frame beta chains. Each CDR3 protein appears once, grouped with its most common genes and DNA. For this sample there are 1.5 million to 1.9 million distinct CDR3 sequences; roughly two fifths appear just once. The ten largest clones capture around 4% of the sample. The sample was blood. The source of these receptors is a woman under 30 in good health.

The J gene is TRBJ2-3, the V gene TRBV7-2; a weak D match, TRBD2 (6 bases). CDR1 SGHTA and CDR2 FQGNSA come from the germline V gene. The CDR3 has 16 residues. V was trimmed by 0 bases and J by 6 bases, leaving 16 bases between them. DNA of the CDR3: TGTGCCAGCAGCTTAGCTCAGGCGGACCGGGGGGATACGCAGTATTTT. It translates to CASSLAQADRGDTQYF. The whole variable domain, filled in from reference TRBV7-2 and TRBJ2-3, reads GAGVSQSPSNKVTEKGKDVELRCDPISGHTALYWYRQSLGQGLEFLIYFQGNSAPDKSGLPSDRFSAERTGGSVSTLTIQRTQQEDSAVYLCASSLAQADRGDTQYFGPGTRLTVL.

The table lists this clonotype with a few counts. The chain couples TRBV2 to TRBJ2-1; D unresolved. With 4 bases removed from V and 9 bases from J, the gap between germline ends came to 7 bases. The V gene's germline CDR1 is SNHLY and CDR2 FYNNEI. The CDR3 is 11 residues long. The CDR3 nucleotides read TGTGCCAGCAGTGCTGGTTTTGAGCAGTTCTTC. Amino acids: CASSAGFEQFF.

The chain couples TRBV12-3 or TRBV12-4 to TRBJ2-1, with TRBD2 identical over 13 bases. The trim removed 7 bases at V and 2 bases at J, leaving 8 bases unmatched. This CDR3 comprises 17 residues. The CDR3 loop reads CASNPGLAGPAYNEQFF. In DNA form, the CDR3 reads TGTGCCAGCAATCCGGGACTAGCGGGGCCGGCCTACAATGAGCAGTTCTTC.

This clonotype showed up just a few times. The V and J genes are TRBV4-1 and TRBJ2-4, with D possibly matching TRBD2 (5 bases). TRBJ2-7 explains the end of the DNA better; the J call may be wrong. CDR3 size: 18 residues. CDR1 is MGHRA and CDR2 is YSYEKL in the germline V gene. The CDR3 here is CASSQDTPGVLGIYEQYF. The CDR3 DNA reads as TGCGCCAGCAGCCAAGATACCCCCGGGGTGTTGGGGATCTACGAGCAGTACTTC.

This clonotype was counted at least ten times. The gene calls are TRBV12-3 or TRBV12-4 and TRBJ2-5, with a weak D call TRBD1 (5 bases). V was shortened by 2 bases and J by 5 bases, with 9 bases between the two germline ends. The CDR3 is 13 residues long. CDR3 in amino acids: CASSLRGSETQYF. The CDR3 DNA is TGTGCCAGCAGTTTAAGGGGTTCCGAGACCCAGTACTTC.

This chain uses TRBV10-3 with TRBJ2-7, with 9 bases identical to TRBD1. In germline, CDR1 is ENHRY, CDR2 SYGVKD. V lost 6 bases to trimming and J lost 4 bases; unmatched junction nucleotides: 7. The CDR3 spans 14 residues. CDR3 nucleotide sequence: TGTGCCATCAGCATATCGGACAGGGGTTACGAGCAGTACTTC. Translated, it gives CAISISDRGYEQYF.

This chain links TRBV18 with TRBJ2-2; the match to TRBD1 covers 11 bases. Germline V gives CDR1 KGHSH, CDR2 LQKENI. CDR3 length equals 17 residues. Trimming at V came to 1 base and at J to 3 bases, leaving 4 bases not matched to a gene. The CDR3 region has the DNA TGTGCCAGCTCACCACTACCGGGACAGGGGGACACCGGGGAGCTGTTTTTT. It translates to CASSPLPGQGDTGELFF. The entire variable domain, with the rest obtained from reference TRBV18 and TRBJ2-2, is as follows: NAGVMQNPRHLVRRRGQEARLRCSPMKGHSHVYWYRQLPEEGLKFMVYLQKENIIDESGMPKERFSAEFPKEGPSILRIQQVVRGDSAAYFCASSPLPGQGDTGELFFGEGSRLTVL.

The table lists this clonotype with a few counts. The V call is TRBV27, the J call TRBJ2-7, with D tentatively TRBD1 (5 bases). In germline, CDR1 is MNHEY, CDR2 SMNVEV (reference sequence). The CDR3 extends over 16 amino acids. V lost 5 bases and J lost 2, with 19 bases in between. The CDR3 nucleotides read TGTGCCAGCAGTCCCTCGGGCAGGGCAGCAACCTACGAGCAGTACTTC. It yields the protein CASSPSGRAATYEQYF.

Worth noting for this clonotype: The junction and the germline gene differ at one end; a read error may be behind it. The chain recombines TRBV27 with TRBJ2-2; 7 positions match TRBD2. The CDR3 has 16 residues. Germline V gene data show CDR1 as MNHEY and CDR2 as SMNVEV (reference sequence). CDR3 in DNA: TGTGCCTGCAGTTTGCCTAGCGGAGTGAACACCGGGGAGCTGTTTTTT. As protein: CACSLPSGVNTGELFF.

The chain is built from TRBV18 and TRBJ2-1; D unresolved. V gave up 1 base and J gave up 0 bases, with 10 bases separating them. The CDR3 totals 16 residues. In germline, CDR1 is KGHSH, CDR2 LQKENI. The CDR3 DNA is TGTGCCAGCTCACCACGAGCAGACCACTCCTACAATGAGCAGTTCTTC. Amino acid sequence: CASSPRADHSYNEQFF. The full variable domain, its missing parts supplied by reference TRBV18 and TRBJ2-1, is NAGVMQNPRHLVRRRGQEARLRCSPMKGHSHVYWYRQLPEEGLKFMVYLQKENIIDESGMPKERFSAEFPKEGPSILRIQQVVRGDSAAYFCASSPRADHSYNEQFFGPGTRLTVL.

The rearrangement links TRBV5-8 to TRBJ1-5; unclear D gene. CDR3 length: 13 residues. Deletions cut 2 bases from V and 5 bases from J, with 8 bases between. Germline CDR1 and CDR2: SGHTS and YDEGEE. CDR3 nucleotide sequence: TGTGCCAGCAGCTTTGGGTTTGATCAGCCCCAGCATTTT. Its protein product is CASSFGFDQPQHF. Using reference TRBV5-8 and TRBJ1-5 for the parts outside the CDR3, the full variable domain is EAGVTQSPTHLIKTRGQQATLRCSPISGHTSVYWYQQALGLGLQFLLWYDEGEERNRGNFPPRFSGRQFPNYSSELNVNALELEDSALYLCASSFGFDQPQHFGDGTRLSIL.

This clonotype has only a few counts. The chain couples TRBV11-2 to TRBJ1-1; 10 nucleotides match TRBD1. The CDR3 is made up of 16 amino acids. Germline CDR1 SGHAT, CDR2 FQNNGV. V shed 6 bases and J 0 bases; nucleotides not matched to a gene: 7. The CDR3 DNA is TGTGCCAGCAGGACCGGGACAGGGGCCCTGAACACTGAAGCTTTCTTT. It codes for CASRTGTGALNTEAFF.

This clonotype appeared a few times. Relative to the germline gene, one junction end is altered; a read error may explain this. The J gene is TRBJ1-2, the V gene TRBV7-9; TRBD1 is a possible D gene (5 bases). CDR1 SEHNR and CDR2 FQNEAQ come from the germline V gene (reference sequence). CDR3 length: 18 amino acids. CDR3 protein: CASSSPDNRDRKGYAYTF. The CDR3 nucleotides read TGTGCCAGCAGCTCTCCGGATAACCGGGACCGCAAGGGCTATGCCTACACCTTC. The complete variable domain, with remaining parts taken from reference TRBV7-9 and TRBJ1-2, reads DTGVSQNPRHKITKRGQNVTFRCDPISEHNRLYWYRQTLGQGPEFLTYFQNEAQLEKSRLLSDRFSAERPKGSFSTLEIQRTEQGDSAMYLCASSSPDNRDRKGYAYTFGSGTRLTVV.

The chain joins TRBV12-3 or TRBV12-4 to TRBJ2-1; D tentatively fits TRBD1 or TRBD2 (5 bases each). There are 15 residues in the CDR3. Between the trimmed V and J ends, which lost 3 bases and 9 bases, there was a span of 18 bases. CDR3 sequence (DNA): TGTGCCAGCAGTTTGCGGACGGGGCGTACGCTTGAGCAGTTCTTC. Its translation is CASSLRTGRTLEQFF.

The DNA of the CDR3 is TGTGCCAGCAGCCTCGGACTCGTTACCGGGGAGCTGTTTTTT. Protein product: CASSLGLVTGELFF. V is TRBV7-2 and J is TRBJ2-2; D is perhaps TRBD2 (5 bases). Germline lookup yields CDR1 SGHTA and CDR2 FQGNSA. The CDR3 extends over 14 amino acids. V lost 5 bases and J 5 bases, leaving 12 bases between the germline ends.

This chain uses TRBV27 with TRBJ1-4; D possibly corresponds to TRBD1 (6 bases). Trimming removed 5 bases from V and 6 bases from J, with 16 bases in between. Germline CDR1 reads MNHEY; CDR2 reads SMNVEV (reference sequence). The length of the CDR3 is 15 residues. CDR3 region: CASSITTEGDEKLFF. The CDR3 nucleotides are TGTGCCAGCAGTATTACGACAGAGGGGGATGAAAAACTGTTTTTT.

This clonotype was recorded many times. The chain links TRBV7-2 to TRBJ2-7; D is unresolved. V shed 6 bases and J shed 2 bases, with 5 bases lying between them. Germline assignment: CDR1 SGHTA and CDR2 FQGNSA. The CDR3 covers 11 residues. The CDR3 coding sequence is TGTGCCAGCAGGCGTGCCTACGAGCAGTACTTC. Its protein is CASRRAYEQYF.

This clonotype has just a few counts. V gene TRBV9 combines with J gene TRBJ1-1; possibly TRBD1 for D (6 bases). The germline CDR1 and CDR2 sequences are SGDLS and YYNGEE. The germline V and J ends were trimmed by 4 bases and 6 bases, with 13 bases remaining between them. This CDR3 is 13 amino acids long. In DNA form, the CDR3 reads TGTGCCAGCAGCCGAACAGGGATATCTGAAGCTTTCTTT. It translates to CASSRTGISEAFF.

The sample holds a few counts of this clonotype. CDR3 region: CASSGGEYNEQFF. The CDR3 bases are TGTGCCAGCAGCGGTGGGGAGTACAATGAGCAGTTCTTC. The chain is built from TRBV7-3 and TRBJ2-1; possible D gene TRBD2, 5 bases. The CDR3 runs to 13 residues. Trimming left V 5 bases short and J 4 bases short, with 9 bases between. Per the germline V gene, CDR1 is SGHTA and CDR2 is FQGTGA.

To note about this clonotype: The junction departs from the called germline gene at one end, perhaps through a read error. CDR3 loop: CTSSLVGSTDTQYF. The CDR3 nucleotides read TGCACCAGCAGCTTGGTTGGTAGCACAGATACGCAGTATTTT. The chain recombines TRBV5-1 with TRBJ2-3; unclear D gene. The CDR3 runs 14 residues. Germline-derived CDR1 and CDR2 are SGHRS and YFSETQ.

The rearrangement joins TRBV7-9 to TRBJ1-4, with unresolved D. The CDR3 consists of 15 residues. V was cut by 5 bases and J by 5 bases, with 15 bases left in between. Germline V gene lookup returns CDR1 SEHNR and CDR2 FQNEAQ (reference sequence). The CDR3 reads CASSAVAEVNEKLFF. For the CDR3, the DNA is TGTGCCAGCAGCGCCGTGGCGGAGGTAAATGAAAAACTGTTTTTT. The full variable domain, its missing parts supplied by reference TRBV7-9 and TRBJ1-4, is DTGVSQNPRHKITKRGQNVTFRCDPISEHNRLYWYRQTLGQGPEFLTYFQNEAQLEKSRLLSDRFSAERPKGSFSTLEIQRTEQGDSAMYLCASSAVAEVNEKLFFGSGTQLSVL.